Following are 3 T cell receptor beta chains from one sample sequenced in a study of T cell changes during pregnancy in multiple sclerosis. Using immunoSEQ multiplex PCR, the repertoire was profiled, and TCRdb retains in-frame clones only, with some absent. The sample includes about 64,000 clones, roughly 91% of them seen just once. Sequencing used peripheral blood, obtained in the second trimester of pregnancy. Receptors were obtained from a female donor in good health, enrolled as a control in a pregnancy study.

The V and J genes are TRBV19 and TRBJ2-1; D is possibly TRBD2 (6 bases). The germline V gene has CDR1 LNHDA and CDR2 SQIVND (reference sequence). This CDR3 is built from 19 residues. With 0 bases removed from V and 4 bases from J, the gap between germline ends came to 22 bases. The CDR3 loop reads CASSIDHLAATMGYNEQFF. The CDR3 DNA is TGTGCCAGTAGTATAGATCACTTAGCGGCTACGATGGGGTACAATGAGCAGTTCTTC.

The V gene is TRBV6-5, the J gene TRBJ2-4, with 7 nucleotides matching TRBD2. The length of the CDR3 is 15 residues. Per the germline V gene, CDR1 is MNHEY and CDR2 is SVGAGI. J was trimmed by 7 bases and V by 5 bases; bases with no gene match: 11. CDR3 DNA: TGTGCCAGCAGTCCTAGCGGAGATGGGGGGAACATTCAGTACTTC. This sequence encodes CASSPSGDGGNIQYF.

The V call is TRBV9, the J call TRBJ2-7; 12 nucleotides align to TRBD2. V gave up 3 bases and J gave up 4 bases; unmatched junction bases: 11. The CDR3 totals 17 residues. Looked up from germline, CDR1 is SGDLS and CDR2 is YYNGEE. The CDR3 loop is CASSDNLRGTSGYEQYF. DNA of the CDR3: TGTGCCAGCAGCGACAATCTCCGCGGGACTAGCGGGTACGAGCAGTACTTC.